The rows below give T cell receptor beta chains drawn from one sample of a study of blood T cell repertoires in COVID-19. Libraries were prepared by immunoSEQ multiplex PCR; TCRdb keeps only in-frame clonotypes and omits some of them. Among about 230,000 clones listed, roughly 80% were seen once. Sequencing was done on a sample of peripheral blood. The receptor set was obtained from a man in his fifties or sixties with active or convalescent COVID-19. The CDR3 runs from the conserved cysteine through the conserved F or W. The order of the fields is V gene, CDR3 protein.

V: TRBV30
CDR3: CAGQPSGGTYEQYF

V: TRBV9
CDR3: CASSVQVKSFTSTDTQYF

V: TRBV7-8
CDR3: CASSLDSRSRGAEQYF

V: TRBV18
CDR3: CASSPRMTGIRAGIQETQYF

V: TRBV18
CDR3: CASSLMNTEAFF

V: TRBV11-2
CDR3: CASSKGAGALRGYTF

V: TRBV14
CDR3: CASSQVINNEQFF

V: TRBV7-9
CDR3: CASSGNTSTAGQYF

V: TRBV19
CDR3: CASSIDLSSAGELFF

V: TRBV24-1
CDR3: CAANTEQGNSGELFF

V: TRBV2
CDR3: CASSFLGLAGGTGGNEQFF

V: TRBV18
CDR3: CASSRGQESFNEQFF

V: TRBV7-3
CDR3: CASSLQGAGETQYF

V: TRBV9
CDR3: CASSVTGTKNIQYF

V: TRBV14
CDR3: CASSAGPHNSPLHF

V: TRBV5-1
CDR3: CASSRTSGALGETQYF

V: TRBV15
CDR3: CAANEGQGGFRGYTF

V: TRBV3-1/TRBV3-2
CDR3: CASSREGSSYEQYF

V: TRBV19
CDR3: CASTPGAERNQPQHF

V: TRBV5-6
CDR3: CASRTTGAYSPLHF

V: TRBV6-5
CDR3: CASTRGRTAIYGYTF

V: TRBV7-3
CDR3: CASSVGPVTEAFF

V: TRBV5-1
CDR3: CASRGGASSEKLFF

V: TRBV11-2
CDR3: CASSLVGGGTEAFF

V: TRBV28
CDR3: CASSRIREAFF

V: TRBV30
CDR3: CAWSRGSLSYNSPLHF

V: TRBV4-3
CDR3: CASSQAGTGNYGYTF

V: TRBV5-1
CDR3: CASSFRDRGPLREPEAFF

V: TRBV7-2
CDR3: CASSSTRNTGELFF

V: TRBV19
CDR3: CASRQGGNGANVLTF

V: TRBV28
CDR3: CASRGLNSEQYF

V: TRBV28
CDR3: CASRPGGSANTIYF

V: TRBV25-1
CDR3: CASRERGFFSPLHF

V: TRBV7-6
CDR3: CASSLVGTGVSYEQYF

V: TRBV7-8
CDR3: CASSLQNEQFF

V: TRBV4-2
CDR3: CASSQGGGADTEAFF

V: TRBV9
CDR3: CASSVGTATYEQYF

V: TRBV5-6
CDR3: CASSLVQGAYEQYF

V: TRBV11-2
CDR3: CASSPGQGAYTEAFF

V: TRBV7-2
CDR3: CASREPGLLTDTQYF

V: TRBV20-1
CDR3: CSASLQGLNTEAFF

V: TRBV7-9
CDR3: CASSELTVYGYTF

V: TRBV7-9
CDR3: CASSANRGPNEKLFF

V: TRBV24-1
CDR3: CATSSGDRGRVNGYTF

V: TRBV18
CDR3: CASSPPGEERGYTF

V: TRBV9
CDR3: CASSVAVSGGADEQFF

V: TRBV4-2
CDR3: CASSQETGVNTEAFF

V: TRBV3-1/TRBV3-2
CDR3: CASSHLDRGPTYGYTF

V: TRBV3-1/TRBV3-2
CDR3: CASSQPGLPEDTQYF

V: TRBV12-2
CDR3: CASRLAPDRCDQPQHF